This T cell receptor (beta chain) was sequenced in a study of OX40 agonist ivuxolimab in advanced cancers. The assay was immunoSEQ multiplex PCR, and TCRdb's table has in-frame clones only and misses some. In the table there are tens of thousands of clones, over 80% of which are singletons. Germline CDR1 is SGHKS and CDR2 is YYEKEE (reference sequence). This CDR3 comprises 17 residues. V gave up 0 bases and J gave up 0 bases, with 13 bases separating them. Sequencing used CD4+ or CD8+ T cells sorted from blood, obtained in a trial of the OX40 agonist ivuxolimab. V and J are TRBV5-5 and TRBJ1-5; no clear D gene. This TCR derives from an adult with an advanced solid tumor such as melanoma, head and neck, liver or kidney cancer. Here the CDR3 reads CASSLGAGRYSNQPQHF. The CDR3 DNA is TGTGCCAGCAGCTTGGGAGCAGGACGGTATAGCAATCAGCCCCAGCATTTT. The full variable domain, its missing parts supplied by reference TRBV5-5 and TRBJ1-5, is DAGVTQSPTHLIKTRGQQVTLRCSPISGHKSVSWYQQVLGQGPQFIFQYYEKEERGRGNFPDRFSARQFPNYSSELNVNALLLGDSALYLCASSLGAGRYSNQPQHFGDGTRLSIL.